The 29 T cell receptor beta chains below were found in one sample sequenced in a study of tumor-infiltrating lymphocytes in oesophageal squamous cell carcinoma. From the PCR reads, TCRdb called clonotypes with MiXCR, one entry per CDR3 protein. The sample holds some 11,000 distinct CDR3 sequences, under 70% seen once. Sequencing was done on a sample of esophageal tumor tissue. The receptors were sampled from a female donor with esophageal squamous cell carcinoma.

V is TRBV6-1 and J is TRBJ1-1; no firm D call. The CDR3 extends over 11 amino acids. Trimming removed 6 bases at V and 1 base at J, with 3 bases between. In germline, CDR1 is MNHNS, CDR2 SASEGT. The CDR3 coding sequence is TGTGCCAGCAGGAAGAACACTGAAGCTTTCTTT. It specifies CASRKNTEAFF.

The rearrangement links TRBV6-4 to TRBJ2-1, with D unresolved. Germline-derived CDR1 and CDR2 are MRHNA and SNTAGT. The CDR3 contains 14 residues. The germline V and J ends were trimmed by 2 bases and 5 bases, with 10 bases remaining between them. CDR3 protein: CASSDLDGDNEQFF. For the CDR3, the DNA is TGTGCCAGCAGTGACCTGGACGGTGACAATGAGCAGTTCTTC.

This clonotype has only a few counts. The CDR3 loop is CASSSQVTGELFF. The CDR3 DNA reads TGTGCCAGCAGCTCACAGGTGACCGGGGAGCTGTTTTTT. V usage is TRBV7-3 and J usage is TRBJ2-2; possible D gene TRBD1, 5 bases. The CDR3 has 13 residues. Per the germline V gene, CDR1 is SGHTA and CDR2 is FQGTGA. Deletions cut 4 bases from V and 5 bases from J, with 8 bases between.

This clonotype showed up just a few times. This sequence joins TRBV7-3 and TRBJ2-1; a possible D gene is TRBD1 (5 bases). Trimming removed 4 bases at V and 5 bases at J, with 12 bases between. The CDR3 extends over 14 amino acids. Germline-derived CDR1 and CDR2 are SGHTA and FQGTGA. The CDR3 bases are TGTGCCAGCAGCTGGGGCGGACCAAACAATGAGCAGTTCTTC. This gives the protein CASSWGGPNNEQFF.

This clonotype was found many times. Possible read error: a much larger clone is one base away. The chain employs TRBV6-2 or TRBV6-3 and TRBJ2-1; D is unclear. The CDR3 runs to 10 residues. V was shortened by 2 bases and J by 10 bases, with 3 bases between the two germline ends. The germline V gene has CDR1 MNHEY and CDR2 SVGEGT. CDR3 DNA sequence: TGTGCCAGCAGTTACCGCGAGCAGTTCTTC. Its protein is CASSYREQFF.

J is TRBJ2-5 and V is TRBV30; 10 bases line up with TRBD1. The J call is uncertain, as TRBJ2-7 better fits the DNA end. This CDR3 has 14 amino acids. Germline CDR1 reads GTSNPN; CDR2 reads SVGIG (reference sequence). CDR3 coding DNA: TGTGCCTGGAGGACGCGGGACAGGGGCTACGAGCAGTACTTC. It encodes CAWRTRDRGYEQYF.

The CDR3 DNA sequence: TGTGCCAGCAGCTTAGGGCCGCACCCGAATGAGCAGTTCTTC. Its protein product is CASSLGPHPNEQFF. V usage is TRBV7-3 and J usage is TRBJ2-1; D gene ambiguous. The germline V and J ends were trimmed by 2 bases and 7 bases, with 12 bases remaining between them. Per germline, CDR1 SGHTA and CDR2 FQGTGA. CDR3 length equals 14 residues.

This sequence joins TRBV7-6 and TRBJ2-1; D unclear. V lost 4 bases and J 8 bases, leaving 15 bases between the germline ends. This CDR3 has 14 amino acids. Germline-derived CDR1 and CDR2 are SGHVS and FNYEAQ. The CDR3 bases are TGTGCCAGCAGCTCGAGACCCGATGGGGATGAGCAGTTCTTC. Encoded protein: CASSSRPDGDEQFF. The full variable domain, completed using reference TRBV7-6 and TRBJ2-1, is GAGVSQSPRYKVTKRGQDVALRCDPISGHVSLYWYRQALGQGPEFLTYFNYEAQQDKSGLPNDRFSAERPEGSISTLTIQRTEQRDSAMYRCASSSRPDGDEQFFGPGTRLTVL.

This clonotype is deemed large. The V gene is TRBV12-3 or TRBV12-4, the J gene TRBJ2-1, with TRBD2 matching over 12 bases. V was clipped by 6 bases and J by 5 bases; unmatched bases: 2. The CDR3 is 14 residues long. CDR3 sequence reads: CASSWTSGNNEQFF. The CDR3 bases are TGTGCCAGCAGCTGGACTAGCGGGAACAATGAGCAGTTCTTC.

This clonotype has only a few counts. The chain combines TRBV11-1 with TRBJ2-1, with 10 bases identical to TRBD2. This CDR3 is 15 amino acids long. Trimming at V came to 4 bases and at J to 5 bases, leaving 5 bases not matched to a gene. The germline CDR1 and CDR2 sequences are SGHAT and FQDESV (reference sequence). For the CDR3, the DNA is TGTGCCAGCAGCTCTTTAGCGGGAGGCAACAATGAGCAGTTCTTC. Its translation is CASSSLAGGNNEQFF.

This rearrangement joins TRBV28 to TRBJ1-1; tentatively, D is TRBD1 (5 bases). The germline V gene encodes CDR1 MDHEN and CDR2 SYDVKM. This CDR3 is built from 15 residues. Trimming took 8 bases from V and 2 from J, leaving 18 bases between them. The CDR3 loop is CASSSDSSGNTEAFF. The CDR3 region has the DNA TGTGCCAGCTCCTCCGACAGTTCAGGAAACACTGAAGCTTTCTTT. The whole variable domain, remainder taken from reference TRBV28 and TRBJ1-1, is DVKVTQSSRYLVKRTGEKVFLECVQDMDHENMFWYRQDPGLGLRLIYFSYDVKMKEKGDIPEGYSVSREKKERFSLILESASTNQTSMYLCASSSDSSGNTEAFFGQGTRLTVV.

The chain uses TRBV6-9 and TRBJ2-3; 9 nucleotides match TRBD1. This CDR3 has 13 residues. V lost 6 bases, J lost 5 bases, and 3 bases stayed unmatched. CDR1 and CDR2 (germline): MNHGY, SVAAGI. The CDR3 nucleotides are TGTGCCAGCAGCGGGACAGGGCAAGATACGCAGTATTTT. It encodes CASSGTGQDTQYF.

The chain recombines TRBV7-2 with TRBJ1-5, with D uncertain. Trimming left V 0 bases short and J 4 bases short, with 4 bases between. The CDR3 runs to 13 residues. Germline loops: CDR1 SGHTA, CDR2 FQGNSA. The CDR3 DNA is TGTGCCAGCAGCTTAGCGAAGAATCAGCCCCAGCATTTT. Translating gives CASSLAKNQPQHF. Supplemented by reference TRBV7-2 and TRBJ1-5, the full variable domain reads GAGVSQSPSNKVTEKGKDVELRCDPISGHTALYWYRQSLGQGLEFLIYFQGNSAPDKSGLPSDRFSAERTGGSVSTLTIQRTQQEDSAVYLCASSLAKNQPQHFGDGTRLSIL.

V is TRBV7-8 and J is TRBJ2-5; no reliable D call. Trimming took off 3 bases at V and 4 bases at J, with 9 bases between the two ends. The germline V gene has CDR1 SGHVS and CDR2 FQNEAQ. The CDR3 spans 13 residues. Here the CDR3 reads CASSFFVRETQYF. The DNA of the CDR3 is TGTGCCAGCAGCTTTTTCGTTAGAGAGACCCAGTACTTC.

The chain uses TRBV9 and TRBJ1-2, with TRBD1 identical over 7 bases. From germline, CDR1 is SGDLS and CDR2 YYNGEE. The trim removed 4 bases at V and 6 bases at J, leaving 9 bases unmatched. The CDR3 is 14 amino acids. The CDR3 nucleotides are TGTGCCAGCAGCCCCCGGACAGGATTGAATGGCTACACCTTC. Translation gives CASSPRTGLNGYTF.

This clonotype was observed many times. The rearrangement uses TRBV6-1 and TRBJ1-6, with no clear D. This CDR3 is 14 amino acids long. V was shortened by 6 bases and J by 14 bases, with 20 bases between the two germline ends. Germline CDR1 MNHNS, CDR2 SASEGT. This CDR3 reads CASSPGMGKVALHF. DNA for the CDR3: TGTGCCAGCAGCCCGGGGATGGGAAAGGTGGCCCTCCACTTT.

Regarding this clonotype: Since the CDR3 does not end with the conserved phenylalanine or tryptophan, this likely comes from a read error. Because the CDR3's place on the DNA is in doubt, the DNA is left out and the CDR3 is given as listed by TCRdb. The chain recombines TRBV12-3 or TRBV12-4 with TRBJ2-3; the D call TRBD2 from the table was never checked on the DNA. The CDR3 is made up of 19 amino acids, end residues included. The CDR3 protein is CASILFEQGSGDTEAFFGQ.

This clonotype appeared many times. The CDR3 nucleotides are TGTGCCAGCAGAGCCGGGTCGGAGGGCAATCAGCCCCAGCATTTT. It yields the protein CASRAGSEGNQPQHF. The rearrangement joins TRBV28 to TRBJ1-5; no definite D call. V lost 6 bases and J lost 2, with 14 bases in between. Germline loops: CDR1 MDHEN, CDR2 SYDVKM. This CDR3 has 15 residues.

The DNA of the CDR3 is TGCGCCAGCAGCCAAGATACCAGGGGGCGCGTCAGTGAGCAGTTCTTC. Protein: CASSQDTRGRVSEQFF. The chain combines TRBV4-3 with TRBJ2-5; 8 bases map to TRBD1. The DNA matches TRBJ2-1 better at its end, which makes the J call doubtful. Germline assignment: CDR1 LGHNA and CDR2 YSLEER. This CDR3 is built from 16 residues.

J is TRBJ2-3 and V is TRBV7-2; D is unresolved. This CDR3 spans 14 amino acids. The germline V and J ends were trimmed by 5 bases and 0 bases, with 9 bases remaining between them. Germline CDR1 and CDR2: SGHTA and FQGNSA. The CDR3 DNA is TGTGCCAGCAGCCCGTTACCCAGCACAGATACGCAGTATTTT. Its translation: CASSPLPSTDTQYF.

V usage is TRBV12-3 or TRBV12-4 and J usage is TRBJ2-3; 9 bases are shared with TRBD1. The DNA end is more similar to TRBJ2-7, so the J call may be wrong. CDR3 size: 14 residues. In nucleotides, the CDR3 is TGTGCCAGCAGTTTCGGGACAGGGAACTACGAGCAGTACTTC. It codes for CASSFGTGNYEQYF.

The chain couples TRBV24-1 to TRBJ2-5; tentative D call: TRBD1 (6 bases). The germline V and J ends were trimmed by 6 bases and 5 bases, with 12 bases remaining between them. The germline V gene encodes CDR1 KGHDR and CDR2 SFDVKD. The CDR3 has 13 amino acids. Here the CDR3 DNA reads TGTGCCACCAGTATACAGGGTGGGGAGACCCAGTACTTC. Amino acids: CATSIQGGETQYF.

Note on this clonotype: One junction end does not reproduce the germline sequence, and a read error may be involved. The chain combines TRBV7-9 with TRBJ2-1, with D perhaps matching TRBD2 (5 bases). The germline V gene has CDR1 SEHNR and CDR2 FQNEAQ (reference sequence). CDR3 length: 12 amino acids. The CDR3 is CASSKRVFGYTF. In nucleotides, the CDR3 is TGTGCCAGCAGCAAGAGGGTTTTTGGCTACACATTC.

This chain connects TRBV7-2 to TRBJ2-7; a possible D gene is TRBD1 (5 bases). Germline CDR1 and CDR2: SGHTA and FQGNSA. The V end lost 1 base, the J end lost 1 base, and 11 bases lay between the germline ends. This CDR3 has 15 amino acids. For the CDR3, the DNA is TGTGCCAGCAGCTTAGATTGGGGCACATCCTACGAGCAGTACTTC. This sequence encodes CASSLDWGTSYEQYF. The full variable domain, its missing parts supplied by reference TRBV7-2 and TRBJ2-7, is GAGVSQSPSNKVTEKGKDVELRCDPISGHTALYWYRQSLGQGLEFLIYFQGNSAPDKSGLPSDRFSAERTGGSVSTLTIQRTQQEDSAVYLCASSLDWGTSYEQYFGPGTRLTVT.

This clonotype is judged medium-sized. This chain uses TRBV6-6 with TRBJ2-7, with TRBD1 matching over 7 bases. The CDR3 consists of 14 residues. The V and J ends lost 0 bases and 6 bases, in that order; junction bases with no gene match: 5. CDR1 and CDR2 from the germline V gene are MNHNY and SVGAGI (reference sequence). The DNA of the CDR3 is TGTGCCAGCAGTTACTCAGGGACAGTTCTCGAGCAGTACTTC. Translation gives CASSYSGTVLEQYF.

The CDR3 sequence: CASSQDRGQPQHF. CDR3 bases: TGTGCCAGCAGCCAAGATAGGGGTCAGCCCCAGCATTTT. V usage is TRBV4-2 and J usage is TRBJ1-5; D might be TRBD1 (5 bases). Deletions cut 0 bases from V and 6 bases from J, with 6 bases between. The germline V gene has CDR1 LGHNA and CDR2 YNFKEQ. The CDR3 has 13 residues.

This clonotype has just a few counts. The genes are TRBV7-6 and TRBJ2-3, with a tentative D call TRBD2 (5 bases). V was shortened by 2 bases and J by 3 bases, with 15 bases between the two germline ends. The CDR3 contains 16 residues. The germline gives CDR1 SGHVS, CDR2 FNYEAQ. For the CDR3, the DNA is TGTGCCAGCAGCTTATCCGGTGCGGGTGGGACAGATACGCAGTATTTT. The encoded protein is CASSLSGAGGTDTQYF.

This clonotype was seen repeatedly, ten times or more. The chain combines TRBV7-9 with TRBJ2-6; 9 bases match TRBD1. The CDR3 length is 18 residues. Germline trimming cut 5 bases from V and 0 bases from J; bases unmatched to any gene: 8. The germline V gene has CDR1 SEHNR and CDR2 FQNEAQ (reference sequence). The CDR3 here is CASSGERDRVSGANVLTF. CDR3 nucleotide sequence: TGTGCCAGCAGCGGAGAACGGGACAGGGTCTCTGGGGCCAACGTCCTGACTTTC.

This clonotype came up many times. The chain combines TRBV5-1 with TRBJ2-2; 7 nucleotides match TRBD1. The length of the CDR3 is 15 residues. Germline CDR1 is SGHRS and CDR2 is YFSETQ. With V trimmed by 6 bases and J by 6 bases, 11 bases remained unmatched. CDR3 nucleotides: TGCGCCAGCATAGGGGGCGCGGGTCAGGCCGGGGAGCTGTTTTTT. This encodes CASIGGAGQAGELFF.